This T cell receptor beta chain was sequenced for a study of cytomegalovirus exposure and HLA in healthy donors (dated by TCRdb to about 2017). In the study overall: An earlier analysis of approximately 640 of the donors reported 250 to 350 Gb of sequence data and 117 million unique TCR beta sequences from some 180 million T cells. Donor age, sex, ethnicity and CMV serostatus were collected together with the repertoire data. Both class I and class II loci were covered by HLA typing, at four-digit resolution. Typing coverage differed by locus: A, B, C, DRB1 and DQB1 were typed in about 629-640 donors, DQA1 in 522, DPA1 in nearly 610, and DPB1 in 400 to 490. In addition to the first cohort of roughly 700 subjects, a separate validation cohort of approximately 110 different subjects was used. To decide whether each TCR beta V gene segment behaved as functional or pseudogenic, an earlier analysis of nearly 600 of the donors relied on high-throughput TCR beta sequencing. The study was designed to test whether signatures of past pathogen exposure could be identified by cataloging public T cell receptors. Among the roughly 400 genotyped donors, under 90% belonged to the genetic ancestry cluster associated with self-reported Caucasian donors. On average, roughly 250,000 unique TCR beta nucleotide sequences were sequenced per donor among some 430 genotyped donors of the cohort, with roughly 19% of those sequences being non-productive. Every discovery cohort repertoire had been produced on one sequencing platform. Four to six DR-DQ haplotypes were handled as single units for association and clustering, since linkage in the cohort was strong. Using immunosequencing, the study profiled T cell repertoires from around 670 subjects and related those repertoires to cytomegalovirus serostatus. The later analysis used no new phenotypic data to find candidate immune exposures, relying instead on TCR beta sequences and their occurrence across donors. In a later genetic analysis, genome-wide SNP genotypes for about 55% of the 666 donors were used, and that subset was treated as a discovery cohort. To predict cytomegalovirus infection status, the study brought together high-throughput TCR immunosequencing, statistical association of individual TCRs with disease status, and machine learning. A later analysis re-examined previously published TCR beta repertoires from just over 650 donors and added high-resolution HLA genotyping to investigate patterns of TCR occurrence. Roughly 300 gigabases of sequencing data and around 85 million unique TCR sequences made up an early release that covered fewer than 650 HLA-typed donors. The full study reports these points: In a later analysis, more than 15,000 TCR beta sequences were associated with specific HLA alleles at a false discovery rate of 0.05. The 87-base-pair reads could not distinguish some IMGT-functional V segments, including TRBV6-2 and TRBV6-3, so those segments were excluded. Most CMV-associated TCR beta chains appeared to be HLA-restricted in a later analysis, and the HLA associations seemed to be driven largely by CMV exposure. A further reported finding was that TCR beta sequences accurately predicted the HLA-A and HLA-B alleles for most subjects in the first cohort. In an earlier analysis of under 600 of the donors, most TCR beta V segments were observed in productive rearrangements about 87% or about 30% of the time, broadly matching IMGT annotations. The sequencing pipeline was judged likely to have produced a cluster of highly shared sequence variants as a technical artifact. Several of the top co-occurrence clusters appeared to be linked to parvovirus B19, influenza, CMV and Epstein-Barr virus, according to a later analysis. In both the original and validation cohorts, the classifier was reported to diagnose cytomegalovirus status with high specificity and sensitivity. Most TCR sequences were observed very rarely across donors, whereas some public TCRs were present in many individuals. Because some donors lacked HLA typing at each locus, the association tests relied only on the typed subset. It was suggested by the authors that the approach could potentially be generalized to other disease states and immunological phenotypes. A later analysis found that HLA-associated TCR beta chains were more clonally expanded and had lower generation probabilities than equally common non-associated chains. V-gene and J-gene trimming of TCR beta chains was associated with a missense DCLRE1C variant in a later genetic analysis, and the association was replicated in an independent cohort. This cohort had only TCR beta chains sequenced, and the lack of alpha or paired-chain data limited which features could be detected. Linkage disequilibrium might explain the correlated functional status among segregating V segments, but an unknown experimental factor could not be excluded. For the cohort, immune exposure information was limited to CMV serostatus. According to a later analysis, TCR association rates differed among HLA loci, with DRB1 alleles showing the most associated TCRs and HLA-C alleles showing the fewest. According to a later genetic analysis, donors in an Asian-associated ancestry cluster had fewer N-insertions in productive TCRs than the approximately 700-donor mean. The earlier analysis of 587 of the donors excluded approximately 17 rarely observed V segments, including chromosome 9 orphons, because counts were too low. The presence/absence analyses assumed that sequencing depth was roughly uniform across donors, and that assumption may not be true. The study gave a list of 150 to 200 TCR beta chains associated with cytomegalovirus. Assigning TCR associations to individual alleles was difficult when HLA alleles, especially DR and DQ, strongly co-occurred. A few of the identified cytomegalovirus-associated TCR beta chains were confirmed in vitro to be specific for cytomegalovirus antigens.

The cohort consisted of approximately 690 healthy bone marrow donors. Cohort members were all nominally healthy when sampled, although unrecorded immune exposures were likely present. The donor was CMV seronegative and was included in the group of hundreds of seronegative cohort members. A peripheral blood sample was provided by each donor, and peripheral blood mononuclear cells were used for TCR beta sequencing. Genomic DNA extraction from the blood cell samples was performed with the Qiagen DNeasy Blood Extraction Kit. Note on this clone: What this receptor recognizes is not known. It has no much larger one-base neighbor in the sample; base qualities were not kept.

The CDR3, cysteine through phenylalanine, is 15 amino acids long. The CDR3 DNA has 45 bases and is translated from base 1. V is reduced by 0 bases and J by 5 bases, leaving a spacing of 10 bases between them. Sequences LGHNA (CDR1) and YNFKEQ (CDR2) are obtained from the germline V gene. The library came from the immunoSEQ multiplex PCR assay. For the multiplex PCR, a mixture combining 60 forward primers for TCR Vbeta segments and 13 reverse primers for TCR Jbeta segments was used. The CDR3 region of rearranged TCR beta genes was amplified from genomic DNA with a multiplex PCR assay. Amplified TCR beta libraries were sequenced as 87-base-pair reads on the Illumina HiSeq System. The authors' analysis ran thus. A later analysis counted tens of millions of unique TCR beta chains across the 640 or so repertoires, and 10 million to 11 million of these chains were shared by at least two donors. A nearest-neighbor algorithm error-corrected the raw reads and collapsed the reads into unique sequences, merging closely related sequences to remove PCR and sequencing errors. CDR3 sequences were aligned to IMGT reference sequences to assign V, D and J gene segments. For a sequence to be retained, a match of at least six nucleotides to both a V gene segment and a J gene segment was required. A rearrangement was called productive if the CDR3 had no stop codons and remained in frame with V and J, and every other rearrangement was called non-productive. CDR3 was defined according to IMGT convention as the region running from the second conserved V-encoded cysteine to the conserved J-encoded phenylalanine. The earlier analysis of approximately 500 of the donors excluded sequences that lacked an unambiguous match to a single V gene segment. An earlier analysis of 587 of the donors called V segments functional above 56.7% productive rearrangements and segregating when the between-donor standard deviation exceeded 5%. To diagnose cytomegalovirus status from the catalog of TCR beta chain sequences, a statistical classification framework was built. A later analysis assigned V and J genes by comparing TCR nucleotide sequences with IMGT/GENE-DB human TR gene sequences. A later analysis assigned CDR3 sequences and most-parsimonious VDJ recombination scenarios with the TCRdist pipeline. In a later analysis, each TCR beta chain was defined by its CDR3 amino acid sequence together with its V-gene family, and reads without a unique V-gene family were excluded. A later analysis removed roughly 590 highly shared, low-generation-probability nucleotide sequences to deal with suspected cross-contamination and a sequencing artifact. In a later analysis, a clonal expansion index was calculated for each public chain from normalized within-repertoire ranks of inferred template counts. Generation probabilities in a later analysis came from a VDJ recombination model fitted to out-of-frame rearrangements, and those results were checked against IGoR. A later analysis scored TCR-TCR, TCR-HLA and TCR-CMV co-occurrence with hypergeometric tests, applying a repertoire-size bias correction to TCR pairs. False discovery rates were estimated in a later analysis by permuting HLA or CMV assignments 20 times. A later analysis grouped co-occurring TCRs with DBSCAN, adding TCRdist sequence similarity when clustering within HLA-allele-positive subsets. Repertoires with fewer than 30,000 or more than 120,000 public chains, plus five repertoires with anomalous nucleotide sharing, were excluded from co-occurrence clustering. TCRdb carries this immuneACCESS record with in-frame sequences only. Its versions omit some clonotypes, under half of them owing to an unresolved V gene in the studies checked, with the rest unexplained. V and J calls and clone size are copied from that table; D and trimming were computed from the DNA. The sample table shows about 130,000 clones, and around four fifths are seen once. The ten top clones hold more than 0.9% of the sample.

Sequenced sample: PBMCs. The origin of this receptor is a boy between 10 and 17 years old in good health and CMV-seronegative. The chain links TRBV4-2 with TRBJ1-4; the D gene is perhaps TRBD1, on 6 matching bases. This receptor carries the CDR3 CASSQDRGRNEKLFF. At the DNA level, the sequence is TGTGCCAGCAGCCAAGACAGGGGACGAAATGAAAAACTGTTTTTT.